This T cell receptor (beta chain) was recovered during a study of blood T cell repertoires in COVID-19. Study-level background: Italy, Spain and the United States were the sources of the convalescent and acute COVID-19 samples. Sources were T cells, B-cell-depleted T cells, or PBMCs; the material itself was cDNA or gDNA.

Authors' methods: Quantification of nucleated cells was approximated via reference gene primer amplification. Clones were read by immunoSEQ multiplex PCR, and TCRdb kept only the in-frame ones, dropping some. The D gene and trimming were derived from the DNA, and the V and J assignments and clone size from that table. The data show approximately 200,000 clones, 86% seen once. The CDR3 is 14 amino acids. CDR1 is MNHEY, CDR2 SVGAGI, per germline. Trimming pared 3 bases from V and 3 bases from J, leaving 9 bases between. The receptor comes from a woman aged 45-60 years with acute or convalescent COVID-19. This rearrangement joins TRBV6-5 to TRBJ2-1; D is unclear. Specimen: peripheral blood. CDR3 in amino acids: CASSYAPLYNEQFF. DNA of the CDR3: TGTGCCAGCAGTTATGCGCCCCTCTACAATGAGCAGTTCTTC.